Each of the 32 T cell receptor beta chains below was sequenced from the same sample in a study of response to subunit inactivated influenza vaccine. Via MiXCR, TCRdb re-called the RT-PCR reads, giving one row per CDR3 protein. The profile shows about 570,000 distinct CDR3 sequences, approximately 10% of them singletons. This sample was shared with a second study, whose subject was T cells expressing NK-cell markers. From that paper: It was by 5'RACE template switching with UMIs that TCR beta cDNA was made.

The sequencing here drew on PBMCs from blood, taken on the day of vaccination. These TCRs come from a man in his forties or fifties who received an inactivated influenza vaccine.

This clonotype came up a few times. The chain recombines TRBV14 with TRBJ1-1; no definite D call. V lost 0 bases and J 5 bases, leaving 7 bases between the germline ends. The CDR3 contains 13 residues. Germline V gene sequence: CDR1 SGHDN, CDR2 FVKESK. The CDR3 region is CASSQDMRTEAFF. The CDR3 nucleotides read TGTGCCAGCAGCCAAGATATGCGGACTGAAGCTTTCTTT. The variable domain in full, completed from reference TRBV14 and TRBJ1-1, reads EAGVTQFPSHSVIEKGQTVTLRCDPISGHDNLYWYRRVMGKEIKFLLHFVKESKQDESGMPNNRFLAERTGGTYSTLKVQPAELEDSGVYFCASSQDMRTEAFFGQGTRLTVV.

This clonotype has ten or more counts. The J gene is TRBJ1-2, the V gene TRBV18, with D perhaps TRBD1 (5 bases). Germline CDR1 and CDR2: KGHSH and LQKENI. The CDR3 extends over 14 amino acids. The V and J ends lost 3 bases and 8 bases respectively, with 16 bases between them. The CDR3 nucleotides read TGTGCCAGCTCACCCCTGCGGGGGTTAGAGGGCTACACCTTC. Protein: CASSPLRGLEGYTF.

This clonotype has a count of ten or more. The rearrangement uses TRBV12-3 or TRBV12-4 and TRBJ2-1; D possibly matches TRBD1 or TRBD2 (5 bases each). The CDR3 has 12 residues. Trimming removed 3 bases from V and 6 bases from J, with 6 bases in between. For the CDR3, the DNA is TGTGCCAGCAGTTTGAGGGGCAATGAGCAGTTCTTC. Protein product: CASSLRGNEQFF.

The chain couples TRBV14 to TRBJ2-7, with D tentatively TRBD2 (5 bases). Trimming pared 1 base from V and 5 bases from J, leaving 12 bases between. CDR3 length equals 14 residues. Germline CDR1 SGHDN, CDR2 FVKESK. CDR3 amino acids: CASSQGGTGNEQYF. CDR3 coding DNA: TGTGCCAGCAGCCAAGGGGGTACGGGGAACGAGCAGTACTTC.

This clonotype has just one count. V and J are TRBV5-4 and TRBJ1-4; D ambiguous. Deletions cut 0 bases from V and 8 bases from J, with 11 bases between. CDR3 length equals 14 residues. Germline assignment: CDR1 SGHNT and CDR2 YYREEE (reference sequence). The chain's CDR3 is CASSLAGEGEKLFF. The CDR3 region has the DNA TGTGCCAGCAGCTTGGCTGGGGAGGGCGAAAAACTGTTTTTT.

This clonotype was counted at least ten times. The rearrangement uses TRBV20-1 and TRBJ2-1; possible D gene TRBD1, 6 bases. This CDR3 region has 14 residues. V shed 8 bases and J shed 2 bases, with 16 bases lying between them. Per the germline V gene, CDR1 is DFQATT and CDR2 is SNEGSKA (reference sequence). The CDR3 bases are TGCAGTCCGCAGACTTGGACAGCCTACAATGAGCAGTTCTTC. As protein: CSPQTWTAYNEQFF.

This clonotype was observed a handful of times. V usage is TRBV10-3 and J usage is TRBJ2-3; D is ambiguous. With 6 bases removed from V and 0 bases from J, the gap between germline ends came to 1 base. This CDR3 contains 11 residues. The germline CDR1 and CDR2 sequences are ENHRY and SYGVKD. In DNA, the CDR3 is TGTGCCATCAGCAGCACAGATACGCAGTATTTT. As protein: CAISSTDTQYF.

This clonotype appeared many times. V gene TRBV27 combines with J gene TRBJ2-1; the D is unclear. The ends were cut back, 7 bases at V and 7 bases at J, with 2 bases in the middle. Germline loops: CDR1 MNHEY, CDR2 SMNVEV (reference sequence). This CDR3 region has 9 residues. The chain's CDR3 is CASNNEQFF. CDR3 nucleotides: TGTGCCAGCAATAATGAGCAGTTCTTC.

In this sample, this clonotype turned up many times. The CDR3, as DNA: TGTGCCAGCAGCCTACTAAACCGGGACAGCAGGGTAAACGAGCAGTACTTC. It translates to CASSLLNRDSRVNEQYF. V gene TRBV7-8 combines with J gene TRBJ2-7, with TRBD1 matching over 7 bases. Germline V gene sequence: CDR1 SGHVS, CDR2 FQNEAQ. Losses at the gene ends were 5 bases for V and 5 bases for J; bases not matched to a gene: 18. The length of the CDR3 is 17 residues.

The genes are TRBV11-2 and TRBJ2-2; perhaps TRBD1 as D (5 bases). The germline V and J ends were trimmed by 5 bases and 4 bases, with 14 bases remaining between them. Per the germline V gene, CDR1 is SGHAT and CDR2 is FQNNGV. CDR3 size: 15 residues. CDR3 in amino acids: CASSVRVLGTGELFF. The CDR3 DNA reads TGTGCCAGCAGCGTCAGGGTCTTGGGCACCGGGGAGCTGTTTTTT.

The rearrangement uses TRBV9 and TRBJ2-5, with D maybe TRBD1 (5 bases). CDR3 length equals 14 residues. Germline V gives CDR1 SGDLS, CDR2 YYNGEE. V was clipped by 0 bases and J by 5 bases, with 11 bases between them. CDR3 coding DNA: TGTGCCAGCAGCGTAGCCGGACACGGGGAGACCCAGTACTTC. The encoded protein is CASSVAGHGETQYF.

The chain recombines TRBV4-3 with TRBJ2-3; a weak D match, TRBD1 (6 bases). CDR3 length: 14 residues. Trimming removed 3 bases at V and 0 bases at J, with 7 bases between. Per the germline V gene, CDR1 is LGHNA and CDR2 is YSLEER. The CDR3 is CASSHGQSTDTQYF. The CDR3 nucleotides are TGCGCCAGCAGCCACGGACAGAGCACAGATACGCAGTATTTT.

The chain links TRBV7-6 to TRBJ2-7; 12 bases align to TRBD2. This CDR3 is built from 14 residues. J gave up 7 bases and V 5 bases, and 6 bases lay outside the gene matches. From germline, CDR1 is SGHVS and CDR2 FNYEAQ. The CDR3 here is CASSLTSGGSEQYF. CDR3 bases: TGTGCCAGCAGCCTGACTAGCGGGGGATCGGAGCAGTACTTC.

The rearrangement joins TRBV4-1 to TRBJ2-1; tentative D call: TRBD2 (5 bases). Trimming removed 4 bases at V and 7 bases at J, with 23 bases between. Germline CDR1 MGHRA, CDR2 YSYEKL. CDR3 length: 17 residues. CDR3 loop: CASSREPNGMAPNEQFF. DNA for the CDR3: TGCGCCAGCAGCCGGGAACCCAACGGGATGGCCCCAAATGAGCAGTTCTTC.

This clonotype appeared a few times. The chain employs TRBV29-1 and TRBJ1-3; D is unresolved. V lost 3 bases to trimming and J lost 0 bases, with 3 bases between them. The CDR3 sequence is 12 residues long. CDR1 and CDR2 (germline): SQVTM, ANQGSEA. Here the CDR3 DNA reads TGCAGCGTTGAGTTCTCTGGAAACACCATATATTTT. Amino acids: CSVEFSGNTIYF.

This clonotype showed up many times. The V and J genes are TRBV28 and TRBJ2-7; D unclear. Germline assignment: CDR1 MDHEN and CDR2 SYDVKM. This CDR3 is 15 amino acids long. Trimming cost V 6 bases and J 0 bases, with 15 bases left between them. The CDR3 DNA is TGTGCCAGCAGCCCCGGCGGCAGAAACTCCTACGAGCAGTACTTC. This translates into CASSPGGRNSYEQYF.

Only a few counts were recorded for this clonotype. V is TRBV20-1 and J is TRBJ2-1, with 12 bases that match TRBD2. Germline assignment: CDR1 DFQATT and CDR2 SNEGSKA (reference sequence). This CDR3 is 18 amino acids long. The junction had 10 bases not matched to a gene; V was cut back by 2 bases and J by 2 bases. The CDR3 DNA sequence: TGCAGTGCTAGACCCGGGACTAGCGGGCCAAGAACCTACAATGAGCAGTTCTTC. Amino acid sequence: CSARPGTSGPRTYNEQFF.

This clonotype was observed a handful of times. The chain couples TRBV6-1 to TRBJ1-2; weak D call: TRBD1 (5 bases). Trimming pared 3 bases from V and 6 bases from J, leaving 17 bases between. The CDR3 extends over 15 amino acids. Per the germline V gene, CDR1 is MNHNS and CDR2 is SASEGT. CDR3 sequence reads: CASSDPAGGVDGYTF. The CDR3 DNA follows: TGTGCCAGCAGTGACCCCGCAGGAGGGGTAGATGGCTACACCTTC.

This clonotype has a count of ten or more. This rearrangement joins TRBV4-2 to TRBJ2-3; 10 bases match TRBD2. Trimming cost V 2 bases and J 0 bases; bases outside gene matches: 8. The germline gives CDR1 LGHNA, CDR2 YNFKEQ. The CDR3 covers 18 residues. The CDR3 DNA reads TGTGCCAGCAGCCAACGAGGGCCTAGCGGGGGTAGCACAGATACGCAGTATTTT. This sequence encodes CASSQRGPSGGSTDTQYF.

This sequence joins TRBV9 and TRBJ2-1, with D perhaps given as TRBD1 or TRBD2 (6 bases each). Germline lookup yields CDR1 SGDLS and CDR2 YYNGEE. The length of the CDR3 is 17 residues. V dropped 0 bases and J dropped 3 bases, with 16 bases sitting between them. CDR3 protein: CASSVATGGGLYNEQFF. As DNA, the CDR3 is TGTGCCAGCAGCGTAGCTACTGGAGGGGGTCTCTACAATGAGCAGTTCTTC. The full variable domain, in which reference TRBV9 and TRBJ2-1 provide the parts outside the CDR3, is DSGVTQTPKHLITATGQRVTLRCSPRSGDLSVYWYQQSLDQGLQFLIQYYNGEERAKGNILERFSAQQFPDLHSELNLSSLELGDSALYFCASSVATGGGLYNEQFFGPGTRLTVL.

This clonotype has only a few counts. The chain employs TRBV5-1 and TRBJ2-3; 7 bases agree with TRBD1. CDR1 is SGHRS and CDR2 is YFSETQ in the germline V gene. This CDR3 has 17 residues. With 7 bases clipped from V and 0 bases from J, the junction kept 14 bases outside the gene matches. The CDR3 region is CASAGPLGGLSTDTQYF. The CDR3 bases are TGCGCCAGCGCAGGACCCCTAGGGGGCCTAAGCACAGATACGCAGTATTTT.

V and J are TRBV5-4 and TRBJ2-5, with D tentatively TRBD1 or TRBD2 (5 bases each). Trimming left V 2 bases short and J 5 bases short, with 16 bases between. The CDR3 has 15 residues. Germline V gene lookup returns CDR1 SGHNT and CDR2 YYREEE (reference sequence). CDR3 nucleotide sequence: TGTGCCAGCAGCTTACAGGATTCGCGCGGGGAGACCCAGTACTTC. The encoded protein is CASSLQDSRGETQYF.

The CDR3 DNA is TGCAGTGCTAGAAGTTCTGGGGTTTTAGATACGCAGTATTTT. Amino acid sequence: CSARSSGVLDTQYF. J is TRBJ2-3 and V is TRBV20-1; the D is unclear. Germline CDR1 reads DFQATT; CDR2 reads SNEGSKA (reference sequence). CDR3 length equals 14 residues. Trimming shortened V by 2 bases and J by 5 bases, and 14 bases separated the two germline ends.

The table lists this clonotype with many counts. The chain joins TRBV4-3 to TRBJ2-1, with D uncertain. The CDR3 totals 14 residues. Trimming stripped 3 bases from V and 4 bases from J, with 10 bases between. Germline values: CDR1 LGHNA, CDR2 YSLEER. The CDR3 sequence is CASSHGPGYNEQFF. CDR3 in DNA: TGCGCCAGCAGCCACGGACCCGGATACAATGAGCAGTTCTTC.

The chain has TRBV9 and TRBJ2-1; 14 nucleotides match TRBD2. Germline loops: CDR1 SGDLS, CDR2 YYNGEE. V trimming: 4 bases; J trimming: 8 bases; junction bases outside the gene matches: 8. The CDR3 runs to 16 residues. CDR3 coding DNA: TGTGCCAGCAGCTCCGGGACTAGCGGGAGTACCGATGAGCAGTTCTTC. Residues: CASSSGTSGSTDEQFF. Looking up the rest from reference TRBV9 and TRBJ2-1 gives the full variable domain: DSGVTQTPKHLITATGQRVTLRCSPRSGDLSVYWYQQSLDQGLQFLIQYYNGEERAKGNILERFSAQQFPDLHSELNLSSLELGDSALYFCASSSGTSGSTDEQFFGPGTRLTVL.

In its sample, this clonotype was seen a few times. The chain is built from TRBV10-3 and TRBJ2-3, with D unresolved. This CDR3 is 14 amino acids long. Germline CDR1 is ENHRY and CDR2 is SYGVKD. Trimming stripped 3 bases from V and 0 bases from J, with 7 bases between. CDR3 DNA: TGTGCCATCAGTGATGCCCTTAGCACAGATACGCAGTATTTT. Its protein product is CAISDALSTDTQYF.

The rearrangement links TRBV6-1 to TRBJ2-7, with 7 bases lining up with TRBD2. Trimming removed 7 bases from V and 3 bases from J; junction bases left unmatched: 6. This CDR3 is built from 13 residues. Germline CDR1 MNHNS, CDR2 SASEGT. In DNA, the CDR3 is TGTGCCAGCACCAAACCGGGGGGCTACGAGCAGTACTTC. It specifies CASTKPGGYEQYF.

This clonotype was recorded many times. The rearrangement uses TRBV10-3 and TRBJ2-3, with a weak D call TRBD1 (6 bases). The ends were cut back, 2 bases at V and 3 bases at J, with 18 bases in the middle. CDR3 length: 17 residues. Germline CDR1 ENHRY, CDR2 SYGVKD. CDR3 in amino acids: CAISELGAGVRTDTQYF. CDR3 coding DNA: TGTGCCATCAGTGAGCTGGGCGCAGGGGTTAGGACAGATACGCAGTATTTT.

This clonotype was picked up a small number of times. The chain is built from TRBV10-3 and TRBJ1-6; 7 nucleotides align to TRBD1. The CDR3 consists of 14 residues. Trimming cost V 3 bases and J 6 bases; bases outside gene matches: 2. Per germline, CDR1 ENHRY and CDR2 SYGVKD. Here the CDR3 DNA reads TGTGCCATCAGTGATAACAGGGGTAATTCACCCCTCCACTTT. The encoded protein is CAISDNRGNSPLHF.

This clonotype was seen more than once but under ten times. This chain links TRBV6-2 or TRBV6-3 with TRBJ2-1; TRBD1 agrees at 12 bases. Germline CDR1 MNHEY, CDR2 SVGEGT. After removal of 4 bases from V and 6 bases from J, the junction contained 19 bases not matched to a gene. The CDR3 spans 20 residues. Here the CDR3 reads CASSSGTGGLILSKGNEQFF. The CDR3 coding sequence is TGTGCCAGCAGTTCCGGGACAGGGGGCTTAATACTTTCTAAAGGCAATGAGCAGTTCTTC.

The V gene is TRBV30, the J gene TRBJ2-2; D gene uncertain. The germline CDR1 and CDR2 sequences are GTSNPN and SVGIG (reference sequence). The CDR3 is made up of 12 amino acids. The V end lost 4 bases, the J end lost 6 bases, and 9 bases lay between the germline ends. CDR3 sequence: CAWIPGAGELFF. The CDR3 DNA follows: TGTGCCTGGATTCCGGGCGCCGGGGAGCTGTTTTTT.

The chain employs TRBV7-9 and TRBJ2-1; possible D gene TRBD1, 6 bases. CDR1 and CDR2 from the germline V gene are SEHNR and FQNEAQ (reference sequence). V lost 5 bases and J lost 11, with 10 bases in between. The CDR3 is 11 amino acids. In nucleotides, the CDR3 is TGTGCCAGCAGCCCCGGACAGAAGCAGTTCTTC. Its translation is CASSPGQKQFF.